This T cell receptor (beta chain) was retrieved from a study of T cell responses to AZD1222 COVID-19 vaccine (dated by TCRdb to the early 2020s). In the study overall: A total of about 230 trial participants underwent TCR sequencing, of whom about 210 received two doses of AZD1222 and approximately 25 received two doses of the MenACWY control vaccine. Enrollment into the trials was organized by age into subgroups of 18-55, 56-69 and 70-plus years, and those subgroups contained approximately 160, 26 and 62 TCR-sequenced participants, respectively.

Study-wide conclusions, independent of this receptor: Nearly half of unique spike-specific TCRs reportedly recognized epitopes outside regions mutated in the B.1.351 and B.1.1.7 variants. In the small 56-69-year group, the increase in depth fell short of significance, most likely because of low power. Most participants were white British and females outnumbered males, and the authors suggested that clonal diversity may have been underestimated. Conclusions about previously exposed vaccinees are limited, since just five to seven AZD1222 recipients were seropositive for SARS-CoV-2 at baseline. A significant rise in spike-specific TCR breadth and depth was observed after two AZD1222 doses relative to day 0 and relative to MenACWY recipients. The vaccine-associated CD4 TCRs covered the entire spike protein, and the dominant responses fell in regions 160-218 and 743-854. Because no day 14 peak-response samples were available, repertoires were characterized only after the peak T cell response.

The sample's time point, from its label and the paper: about 28 days (+/-7) after the second vaccine dose. AZD1222 recipients whose second dose came at about 4 weeks and those whose second dose came at about 12 weeks were combined into one group, since spike-specific TCR depth and breadth did not differ between the two schedules. Vaccinee samples came from UK trials COV001 and COV002, including a single-blind randomized controlled phase 2/3 trial of AZD1222 (ChAdOx1 nCoV-19) in healthy adults. For TCRbeta chain sequencing, PBMC samples from trial participants were taken at day 0 and at day 28 after the second dose. On this clone: Its antigen is unknown. Base qualities are missing; no much larger clone stands one base away.

CDR1 and CDR2, per the germline V gene, are MNHEY and SVGAGI. Including the terminal cysteine and phenylalanine, the CDR3 comprises 15 residues. The CDR3 DNA has 45 bases and is translated from base 1. V loses 4 bases of germline sequence and J loses 2 bases, and the interval between the two ends is 12 bases. The CDR3 regions of human TCRbeta chains were analyzed by immunosequencing. Turning to the authors' computational methods: TCRs in the repertoires were compared against a reference library of SARS-CoV-2-specific TCRs that had been generated with the MIRA antigen-specificity platform. Breadth was defined as the fraction of unique TCRs that were SARS-CoV-2-associated, and depth was defined as the fraction of total T cells that were SARS-CoV-2-associated. Using the MIRA data, each spike-specific TCR was mapped to the spike region that the TCR reacts to and placed in a CD4 or CD8 class. Log10-transformed breadth and depth values were compared by one-way ANOVA with Sidak's multiple comparisons tests. This immuneACCESS table, as held by TCRdb, lists in-frame sequences with V and J called but not all clones. Of the missing ones, under half trace to an unresolved V gene in checked studies; the others have no known cause. D and trimming come from the DNA, and the V and J calls and clone size come from that table. This sample is represented by 70,000 or so clones; roughly 83% of them were singletons. The top ten constitute approximately 23% of the sample.

The sequences come from peripheral blood, collected 28 days after the second AZD1222 dose. The TCR originated in an adult who received the AZD1222 COVID-19 vaccine. The rearrangement combines TRBV6-5 with TRBJ1-3, with the D gene uncertain. The CDR3 protein sequence reads: CASSSTGFPGNTIYF. The DNA sequence is given as TGTGCCAGCAGTTCCACTGGATTCCCTGGAAACACCATATATTTT.